This T cell receptor beta chain was recovered during a study of T cell repertoires in cytomegalovirus infection. Study-wide results and limits: Dominating the ex vivo response were TCR beta clonotypes that were CMV-specific and HLA-C-restricted.

CDR3 length: 19 residues. Germline lookup yields CDR1 SSHAT and CDR2 FNYEAQ (reference sequence). As regards this clonotype: No antigen is known for it. One junction end does not reproduce the germline sequence, and a read error may be involved.

Each CDR3 protein is one row after TCRdb ran MiXCR on the reads. The profile shows about 890,000 distinct CDR3 sequences, approximately 33% of them singletons. The chain has TRBV7-7 and TRBJ2-1, with 7 positions matching TRBD2. Material: cultured CD8+ T cells from PBMCs, obtained from culture after CMV antigen stimulation. The clonotype originates from a human donor in good health (CMV status not recorded). Some clones in this sample may be carry-over from other donors' samples. The CDR3 bases are TGTGCTAGCAGCCTCCGGGTCCGGGGGAGACTCCTCGGGGGGAATGAGCAGTTCTTC. This translates into CASSLRVRGRLLGGNEQFF.